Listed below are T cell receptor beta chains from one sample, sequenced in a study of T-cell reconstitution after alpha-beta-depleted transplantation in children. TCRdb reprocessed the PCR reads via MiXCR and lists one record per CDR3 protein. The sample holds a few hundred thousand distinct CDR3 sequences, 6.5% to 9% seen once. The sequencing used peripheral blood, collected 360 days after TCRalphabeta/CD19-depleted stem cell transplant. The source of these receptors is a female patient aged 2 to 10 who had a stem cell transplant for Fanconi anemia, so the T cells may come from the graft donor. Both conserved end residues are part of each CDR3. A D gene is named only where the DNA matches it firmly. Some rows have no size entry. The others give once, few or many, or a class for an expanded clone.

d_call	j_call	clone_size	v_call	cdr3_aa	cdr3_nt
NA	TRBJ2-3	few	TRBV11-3	CASSLGLNSDTQYF	TGTGCCAGCAGCTTGGGACTTAACTCAGATACGCAGTATTTT
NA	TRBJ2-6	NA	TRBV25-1	CASSDSDSRQAGGANVLTF	TGTGCCAGCAGTGACTCGGACTCTAGACAGGCCGGTGGGGCCAACGTCCTGACTTTC
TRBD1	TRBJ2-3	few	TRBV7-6	CASSLWDSRMPGDTQYF	TGTGCCAGCAGCCTATGGGACAGCCGAATGCCCGGAGATACGCAGTATTTT
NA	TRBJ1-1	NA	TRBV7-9	CSSSLSTEAFF	TGTTCCAGCAGCTTAAGTACTGAAGCTTTCTTT
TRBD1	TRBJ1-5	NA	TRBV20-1	CSASTDRRWGNQPQHF	TGCAGTGCTAGCACGGACAGGCGGTGGGGCAATCAGCCCCAGCATTTT
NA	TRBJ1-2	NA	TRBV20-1	CSAMVQSLNYGYTF	TGCAGTGCTATGGTCCAATCTTTAAACTATGGCTACACCTTC
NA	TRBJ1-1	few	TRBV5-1	CASKVGEINTEAFF	TGCGCCAGCAAGGTTGGCGAGATTAACACTGAAGCTTTCTTT
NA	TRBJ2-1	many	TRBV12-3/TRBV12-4	CASSLEGSRWDEQFF	TGTGCCAGCAGTTTAGAGGGGAGCCGCTGGGATGAGCAGTTCTTC
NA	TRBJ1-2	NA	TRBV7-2	CASNEGDVNYGYTF	TGTGCCAGCAACGAGGGGGATGTAAACTATGGCTACACCTTC
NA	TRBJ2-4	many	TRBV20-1	CSARTVNIQYF	TGCAGTGCCCGGACAGTGAACATTCAGTACTTC
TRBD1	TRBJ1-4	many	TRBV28	CASSLYTGAGEKLFF	TGTGCCAGCAGTTTGTATACAGGGGCAGGTGAAAAACTGTTTTTT
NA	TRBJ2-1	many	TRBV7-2	CASSLAGHGNNEQFF	TGTGCCAGCAGCTTAGCGGGACACGGGAACAATGAGCAGTTCTTC
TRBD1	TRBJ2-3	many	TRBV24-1	CATSENGQGGPDTQYF	TGTGCCACCAGTGAGAACGGACAGGGGGGCCCAGATACGCAGTATTTT
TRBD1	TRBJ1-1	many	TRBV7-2	CASSLFQGGTEAFF	TGTGCCAGCAGCTTATTTCAGGGGGGCACTGAAGCTTTCTTT
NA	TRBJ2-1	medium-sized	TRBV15	CATSRVDSHNEQFF	TGTGCCACCAGCAGGGTAGACAGTCACAATGAGCAGTTCTTC
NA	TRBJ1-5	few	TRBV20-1	CSAGGGWDQPQHF	TGCAGTGCTGGAGGGGGGTGGGACCAGCCCCAGCATTTT
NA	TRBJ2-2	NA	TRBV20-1	CSASPIGTGELFF	TGCAGTGCTTCCCCAATCGGCACCGGGGAGCTGTTTTTT
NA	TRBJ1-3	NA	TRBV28	CASSPVLHSGNTIYF	TGTGCCAGCAGCCCCGTCCTCCACTCTGGAAACACCATATATTTT
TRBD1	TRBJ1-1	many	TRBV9	CASTQGAGTEAFF	TGTGCCAGCACCCAGGGGGCTGGGACTGAAGCTTTCTTT
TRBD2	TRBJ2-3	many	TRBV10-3	CAISTSGKSPDTQYF	TGTGCCATCAGTACTAGCGGGAAATCCCCAGATACGCAGTATTTT
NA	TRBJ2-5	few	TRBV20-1	CSASLSQETQYF	TGCAGTGCTAGCTTATCCCAAGAGACCCAGTACTTC
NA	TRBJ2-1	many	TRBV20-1	CSAGQGVSYNEQFF	TGCAGTGCTGGCCAAGGCGTTTCCTACAATGAGCAGTTCTTC
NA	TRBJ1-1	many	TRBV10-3	CAIRQNTEAFF	TGTGCCATCAGACAGAACACTGAAGCTTTCTTT
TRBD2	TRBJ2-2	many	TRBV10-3	CAIDDGGTNTGELFF	TGTGCCATAGATGACGGGGGGACGAACACCGGGGAGCTGTTTTTT
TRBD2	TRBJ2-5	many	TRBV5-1	CASSLEAGVGETQYF	TGCGCCAGCAGCCTCGAAGCGGGGGTAGGAGAGACCCAGTACTTC
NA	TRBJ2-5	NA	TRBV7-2	CASSLAGSRQETQYF	TGTGCCAGCAGCTTAGCGGGCAGTCGTCAAGAGACCCAGTACTTC
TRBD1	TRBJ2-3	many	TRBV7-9	CALPGQITDTQYF	TGTGCCCTTCCGGGACAGATTACAGATACGCAGTATTTT
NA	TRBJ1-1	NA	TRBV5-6	CASSWNLRPNTEAFF	TGTGCCAGCAGTTGGAACCTACGGCCGAACACTGAAGCTTTCTTT
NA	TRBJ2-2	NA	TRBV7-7	CASSLDTGGANTGELFF	TGTGCCAGCAGCTTAGACACTGGGGGAGCCAACACCGGGGAGCTGTTTTTT
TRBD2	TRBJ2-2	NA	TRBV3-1	CASIRMGTTLAGELFF	TGTGCCAGCATCCGAATGGGGACTACCTTAGCTGGGGAGCTGTTTTTT
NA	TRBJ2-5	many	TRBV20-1	CSAGLHVQETQYF	TGCAGTGCTGGACTGCACGTACAAGAGACCCAGTACTTC
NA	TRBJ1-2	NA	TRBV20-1	CSARDPAYGYTF	TGCAGTGCTAGAGACCCAGCTTATGGCTACACCTTC
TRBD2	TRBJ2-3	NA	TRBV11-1	CASSLASRTSGGTDTQYF	TGTGCCAGCAGCTTAGCGAGCAGGACTAGCGGTGGCACAGATACGCAGTATTTT
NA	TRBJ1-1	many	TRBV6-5	CASRVPPVTGLNTEAFF	TGTGCCAGCAGAGTCCCCCCCGTTACAGGGTTGAACACTGAAGCTTTCTTT
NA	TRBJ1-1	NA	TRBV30	CAWSLRTEAFF	TGTGCCTGGAGTTTAAGGACTGAAGCTTTCTTT
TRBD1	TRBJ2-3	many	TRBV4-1	CASSQEGQNTDTQYF	TGCGCCAGCAGCCAAGAGGGACAGAACACAGATACGCAGTATTTT
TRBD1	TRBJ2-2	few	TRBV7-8	CASSYQRTGWNAGELFF	TGTGCCAGCAGCTACCAACGGACAGGATGGAATGCCGGGGAGCTGTTTTTT
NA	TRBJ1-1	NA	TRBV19	CASSPQTTMTEAFF	TGTGCCAGTAGTCCCCAAACAACTATGACTGAAGCTTTCTTT
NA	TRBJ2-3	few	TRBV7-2	CASRSGPGNTQYF	TGTGCCAGCAGATCTGGACCGGGGAATACGCAGTATTTT
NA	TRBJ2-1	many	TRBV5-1	CASSLRNGSSYNEQFF	TGCGCCAGCAGCTTGAGGAACGGGAGCTCCTACAATGAGCAGTTCTTC
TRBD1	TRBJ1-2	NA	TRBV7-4	CASSLVRDSPVYGYTF	TGTGCCAGCAGCTTAGTGCGGGACAGCCCCGTCTATGGCTACACCTTC
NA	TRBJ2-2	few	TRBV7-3	CASSLSGFTGELFF	TGTGCCAGCAGCTTATCAGGGTTCACCGGGGAGCTGTTTTTT